The clone carrying this TCR beta chain has a count of ten or more. Its matching antigen is unknown. The length of the CDR3 is 12 residues. V was clipped by 0 bases and J by 7 bases, with 6 bases between them. CDR1 and CDR2 (germline): SNHLY, FYNNEI. RNA transcripts provided the source from which TCR beta CDR3 regions were amplified. The TCR CDR3 first-round RT-PCR relied on the HTBI primer set. TCRdb called the multiplex PCR reads again in MiXCR, with one record for every CDR3 protein. This sample has over 650,000 distinct CDR3 sequences; approximately 42% occur once, and the top ten carry about 7%. Lactation, pregnancy, other autoimmune disease or uncontrolled infection excluded patients. Diagnostic assessment was based on clinical symptoms, serum thyroxine and TRAb, thyroid ultrasound and orbital computed tomography. This specimen comes from a study of T cells in Graves' hyperthyroidism and ophthalmopathy. Study-wide results and limits: Within blood appeared most thyroid clonotypes that had expanded above 0.001. Using 13 V-J features, a model discriminated ophthalmopathy from stable hyperthyroidism.

This receptor was identified in an adult man with Graves' disease, either hyperthyroidism or ophthalmopathy (not recorded which). The sample taken for sequencing was peripheral blood or thyroid tissue (not recorded which). The chain links TRBV2 to TRBJ1-2; D is ambiguous. CDR3 bases: TGTGCCAGCAGTGAAGCGAACGGTGGCTACACCTTC. Protein product: CASSEANGGYTF.